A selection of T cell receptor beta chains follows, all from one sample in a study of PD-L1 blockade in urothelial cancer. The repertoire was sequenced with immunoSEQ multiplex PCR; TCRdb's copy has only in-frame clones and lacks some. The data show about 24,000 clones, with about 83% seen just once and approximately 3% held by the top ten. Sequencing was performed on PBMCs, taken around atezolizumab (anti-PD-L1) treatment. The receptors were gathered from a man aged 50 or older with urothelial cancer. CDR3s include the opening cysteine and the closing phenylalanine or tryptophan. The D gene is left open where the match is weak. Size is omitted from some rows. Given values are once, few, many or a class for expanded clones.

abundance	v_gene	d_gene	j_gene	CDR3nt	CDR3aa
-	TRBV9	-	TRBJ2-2	TGTGCCAGCAGCGTCGGCGGGGAGCTGTTTTTT	CASSVGGELFF
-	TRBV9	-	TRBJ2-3	TGTGCCAGCACCTCCCACGGGGTAGCGAGCACAGATACGCAGTATTTT	CASTSHGVASTDTQYF
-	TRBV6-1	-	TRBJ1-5	TGTGCCAGCAGCACGGGGGGGGGCGATCAGCCCCAGCATTTT	CASSTGGGDQPQHF
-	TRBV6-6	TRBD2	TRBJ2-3	TGTGCCAGCAGTACGACTAGCGGGGGGCCAGATACGCAGTATTTT	CASSTTSGGPDTQYF
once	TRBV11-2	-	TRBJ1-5	TGTGCCAGCAGCTTAGGGCAGGGGAATAATCAGCCCCAGCATTTT	CASSLGQGNNQPQHF
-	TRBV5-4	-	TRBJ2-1	TGTGCCAGCAGCTCCTCCCGGGGGTCCTACAATGAGCAGTTCTTC	CASSSSRGSYNEQFF
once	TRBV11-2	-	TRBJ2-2	TGTGCCAGCAGCGCGATAATGGGGAGCACCGGGGAGCTGTTTTTT	CASSAIMGSTGELFF
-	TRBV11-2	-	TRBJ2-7	TGTGCCAGCAGCCCAGAAGGACAGCACGAGCAGTACTTC	CASSPEGQHEQYF
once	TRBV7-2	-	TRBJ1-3	TGTGCCAGCAGCTCGGTCCCACCGGGAAACACCATATATTTT	CASSSVPPGNTIYF
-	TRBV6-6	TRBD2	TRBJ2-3	TGTGCCAGCAGTAACTACGGGGGGGGGCTCCCAGATACGCAGTATTTT	CASSNYGGGLPDTQYF
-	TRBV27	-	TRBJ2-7	TGTGCCAGCAGTCCGTATCAGGTAGACAGCGAGCAGTACTTC	CASSPYQVDSEQYF
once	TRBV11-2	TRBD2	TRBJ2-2	TGTGCCAGCAGCTTGTGGGGGGGACCCGCGAACACCGGGGAGCTGTTTTTT	CASSLWGGPANTGELFF
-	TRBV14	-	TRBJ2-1	TGTGCCAGCAGCCAACGCCTGGAGCGGTACAATGAGCAGTTCTTC	CASSQRLERYNEQFF
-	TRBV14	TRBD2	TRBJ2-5	TGTGCCAGCAGCCAAACCGGGAGGCCCCAAGAGACCCAGTACTTC	CASSQTGRPQETQYF
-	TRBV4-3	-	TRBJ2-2	TGCGCCAGCAGCCAAGGTCGACTAGTAGGCACCGGGGAGCTGTTTTTT	CASSQGRLVGTGELFF
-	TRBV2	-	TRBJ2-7	TGTGCCAGCAGTGACGCGGGACTGAGCTACGAGCAGTACTTC	CASSDAGLSYEQYF
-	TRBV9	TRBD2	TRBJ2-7	TGTGCCAGCAGCGTAGCCCCGGGACTAGCGGTCTACGAGCAGTACTTC	CASSVAPGLAVYEQYF
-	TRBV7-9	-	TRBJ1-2	TGTGCCAGCAGTAAGAGACAGGCCACCAGCAGTGGCTACACCTTC	CASSKRQATSSGYTF
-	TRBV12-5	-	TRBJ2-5	TGTGCTAGTGGTTTTGATGCGGGCCCGATGGAGACCCAGTACTTC	CASGFDAGPMETQYF
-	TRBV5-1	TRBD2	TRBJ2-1	TGCGCCAGCAGCTGGGGACTACCTTACAATGAGCAGTTCTTC	CASSWGLPYNEQFF
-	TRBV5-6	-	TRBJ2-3	TGTGCCAGCAGCTTGGCCCTAGGGGTAGATACGCAGTATTTT	CASSLALGVDTQYF
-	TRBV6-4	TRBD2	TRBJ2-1	TGTGCCAGCAGTGACTCGATAGCGGGAGGTAATGAGCAGTTCTTC	CASSDSIAGGNEQFF
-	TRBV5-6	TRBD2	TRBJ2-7	TGTGCCAGCAGCTTGGGACTAGCGGGTGACTACGAGCAGTACTTC	CASSLGLAGDYEQYF
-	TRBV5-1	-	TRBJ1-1	TGCGCCAGCAGCTTGGATGGCAGGGTAAACACTGAAGCTTTCTTT	CASSLDGRVNTEAFF
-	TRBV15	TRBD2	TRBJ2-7	TGTGCCACCAGCAGAGATAGGACTAGCGGGCTCCCTGGGGAGCAGTACTTC	CATSRDRTSGLPGEQYF
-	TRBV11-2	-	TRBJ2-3	TGTGCCAGCAGCCCCAATGTCGCGGGGCAGCGCACAGATACGCAGTATTTT	CASSPNVAGQRTDTQYF
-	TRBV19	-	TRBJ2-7	TGTGCCAGTAGTATAGAGTTGTCGTACGAGCAGTACTTC	CASSIELSYEQYF
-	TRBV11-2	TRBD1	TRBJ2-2	TGTGCCAGCAGCTCAGGACAGGGATTTACCGGGGAGCTGTTTTTT	CASSSGQGFTGELFF
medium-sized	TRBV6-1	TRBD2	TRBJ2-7	TGTGCCAGCAGTGACGGCGGGGGCTACGAGCAGTACTTC	CASSDGGGYEQYF
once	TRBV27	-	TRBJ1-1	TGTGCCAGCAGTTTATCTAGAAATCTGAACACTGAAGCTTTCTTT	CASSLSRNLNTEAFF
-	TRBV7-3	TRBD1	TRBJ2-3	TGTGCCAGCAGCCCGGACAGGGCCGGGAATACGCAGTATTTT	CASSPDRAGNTQYF
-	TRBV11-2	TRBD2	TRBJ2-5	TGTGCCAGCAGCATAACCCGGGGGGACCTACAAGAGACCCAGTACTTC	CASSITRGDLQETQYF
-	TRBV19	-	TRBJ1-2	TGTGCCAGTAGATCACAGGGAGCTAACTATGGCTACACCTTC	CASRSQGANYGYTF
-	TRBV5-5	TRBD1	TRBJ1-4	TGTGCCAGCAGCTTGAGCTGGGACAGGGGTGCAACTAATGAAAAACTGTTTTTT	CASSLSWDRGATNEKLFF
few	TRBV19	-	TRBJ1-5	TGTGCCAGTAGGACGACAGCTTTTCTGGAGCCCCAGCATTTT	CASRTTAFLEPQHF
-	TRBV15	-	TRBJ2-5	TGTGCCACCAGCAGACACCGGGGAGGAGAGACCCAGTACTTC	CATSRHRGGETQYF
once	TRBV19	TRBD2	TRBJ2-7	TGTGCCACCCGCCCCGGGACTAGCGGGTACTCCTACGAGCAGTACTTC	CATRPGTSGYSYEQYF
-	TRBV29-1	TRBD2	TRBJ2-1	TGCAGCGTTTGGGTGCTAGCGGTCTACAATGAGCAGTTCTTC	CSVWVLAVYNEQFF
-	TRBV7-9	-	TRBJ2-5	TGTGCCAGCAGCGAGGACATGGAGACCCAGTACTTC	CASSEDMETQYF
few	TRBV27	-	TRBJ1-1	TGTGCCAGCAGTCCCTTAGACAGGCTGAACACTGAAGCTTTCTTT	CASSPLDRLNTEAFF
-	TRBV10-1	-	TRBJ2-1	TGCGCCAGCAGTGAGACGGGGGGCAGGTACGATGAGCAGTTCTTC	CASSETGGRYDEQFF
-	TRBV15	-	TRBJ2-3	TGTGCCACCACCGACAGGACGGTCGCCACAGATACGCAGTATTTT	CATTDRTVATDTQYF
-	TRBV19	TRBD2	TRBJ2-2	TGTGCCACCCCGCGGGGGGCGGGCACCGGGGAGCTGTTTTTT	CATPRGAGTGELFF
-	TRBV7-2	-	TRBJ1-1	TGTGCCAGCAGCTTCGGCAGGCTAAATATTGAAGCTTTCTTT	CASSFGRLNIEAFF
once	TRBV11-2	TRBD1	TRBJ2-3	TGTGCCAGCAGCCCCCGGCCGGGACAGGGGGCCAGGGATACGCAGTATTTT	CASSPRPGQGARDTQYF